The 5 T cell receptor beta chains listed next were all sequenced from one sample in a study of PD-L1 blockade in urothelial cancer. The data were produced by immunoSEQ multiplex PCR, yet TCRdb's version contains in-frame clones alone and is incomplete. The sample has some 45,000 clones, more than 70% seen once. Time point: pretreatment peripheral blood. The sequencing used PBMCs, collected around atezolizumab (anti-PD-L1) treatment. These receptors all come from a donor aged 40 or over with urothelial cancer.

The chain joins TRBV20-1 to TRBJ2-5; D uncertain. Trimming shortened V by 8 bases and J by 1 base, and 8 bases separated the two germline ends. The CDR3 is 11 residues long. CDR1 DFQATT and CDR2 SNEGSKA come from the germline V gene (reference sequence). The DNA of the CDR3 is TGCAGTCTCTCGGGCCAAGAGACCCAGTACTTC. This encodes CSLSGQETQYF.

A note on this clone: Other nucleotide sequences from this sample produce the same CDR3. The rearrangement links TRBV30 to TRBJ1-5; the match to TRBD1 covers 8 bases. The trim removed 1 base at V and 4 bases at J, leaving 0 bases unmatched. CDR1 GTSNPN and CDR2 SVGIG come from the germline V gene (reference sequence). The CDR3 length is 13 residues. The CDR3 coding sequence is TGTGCCTGGAGTGGACAGGGGAATCAGCCCCAGCATTTT. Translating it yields CAWSGQGNQPQHF.

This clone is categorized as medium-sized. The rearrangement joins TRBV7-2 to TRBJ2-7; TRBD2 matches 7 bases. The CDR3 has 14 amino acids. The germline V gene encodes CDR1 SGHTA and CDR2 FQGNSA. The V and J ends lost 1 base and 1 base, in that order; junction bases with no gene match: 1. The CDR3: CASSLGAGSYEQYF. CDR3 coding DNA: TGTGCCAGCAGCTTAGGAGCGGGGTCCTACGAGCAGTACTTC.

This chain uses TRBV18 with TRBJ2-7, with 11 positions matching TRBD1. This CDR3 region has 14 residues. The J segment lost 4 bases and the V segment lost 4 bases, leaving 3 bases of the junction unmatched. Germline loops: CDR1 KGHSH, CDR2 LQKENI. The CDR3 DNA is TGTGCCAGCTCACAGGACAGGGGGCTTTACGAGCAGTACTTC. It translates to CASSQDRGLYEQYF.

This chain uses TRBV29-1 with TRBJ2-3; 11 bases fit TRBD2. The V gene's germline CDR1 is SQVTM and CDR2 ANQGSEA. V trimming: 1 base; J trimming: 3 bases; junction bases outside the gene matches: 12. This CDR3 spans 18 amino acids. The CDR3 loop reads CSVEVGTSGPLGTDTQYF. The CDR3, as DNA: TGCAGCGTTGAAGTGGGGACTAGCGGCCCCCTGGGGACAGATACGCAGTATTTT.